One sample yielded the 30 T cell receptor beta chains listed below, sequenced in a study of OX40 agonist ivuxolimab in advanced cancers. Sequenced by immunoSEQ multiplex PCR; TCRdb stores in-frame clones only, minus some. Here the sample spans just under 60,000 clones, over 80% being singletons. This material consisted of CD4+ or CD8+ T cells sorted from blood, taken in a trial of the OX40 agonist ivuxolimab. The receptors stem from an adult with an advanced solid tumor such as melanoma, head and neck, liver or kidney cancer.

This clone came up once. For the CDR3, the DNA is TGTGCCAGCAGGGACAGGGTCCTCGGTGAAGCTTTCTTT. This encodes CASRDRVLGEAFF. This sequence joins TRBV19 and TRBJ1-1; 9 bases agree with TRBD1. After removal of 9 bases from V and 7 bases from J, the junction contained 9 bases not matched to a gene. The length of the CDR3 is 13 residues. Germline V gene sequence: CDR1 LNHDA, CDR2 SQIVND (reference sequence).

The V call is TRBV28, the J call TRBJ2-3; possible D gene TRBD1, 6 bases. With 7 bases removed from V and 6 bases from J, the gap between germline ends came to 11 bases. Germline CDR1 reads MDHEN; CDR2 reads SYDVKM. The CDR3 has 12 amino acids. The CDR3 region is CASTPQGDTQYF. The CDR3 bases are TGTGCCAGCACACCCCAGGGGGATACGCAGTATTTT.

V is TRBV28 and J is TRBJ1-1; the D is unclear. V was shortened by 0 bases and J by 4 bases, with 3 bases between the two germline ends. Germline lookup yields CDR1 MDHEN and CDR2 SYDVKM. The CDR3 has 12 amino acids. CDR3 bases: TGTGCCAGCAGTTTATGGGCCACTGAAGCTTTCTTT. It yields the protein CASSLWATEAFF.

The CDR3 nucleotides are TGTGCCAGTAGTGCCAGACAGGGGGCCTACGAGCAGTACTTC. The encoded protein is CASSARQGAYEQYF. The rearrangement uses TRBV19 and TRBJ2-7, with 9 nucleotides matching TRBD1. The CDR3 has 14 residues. The germline V gene has CDR1 LNHDA and CDR2 SQIVND (reference sequence). Unmatched junction bases numbered 4, after V lost 5 bases and J lost 2 bases. Filled out from reference TRBV19 and TRBJ2-7, the complete variable domain reads DGGITQSPKYLFRKEGQNVTLSCEQNLNHDAMYWYRQDPGQGLRLIYYSQIVNDFQKGDIAEGYSVSREKKESFPLTVTSAQKNPTAFYLCASSARQGAYEQYFGPGTRLTVT.

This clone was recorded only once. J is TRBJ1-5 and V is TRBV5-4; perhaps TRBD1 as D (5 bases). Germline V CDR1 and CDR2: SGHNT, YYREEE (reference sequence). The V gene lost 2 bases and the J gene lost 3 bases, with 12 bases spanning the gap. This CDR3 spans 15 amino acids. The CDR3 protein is CASSFWDLPNQPQHF. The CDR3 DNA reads TGTGCCAGCAGCTTCTGGGACTTACCCAATCAGCCCCAGCATTTT.

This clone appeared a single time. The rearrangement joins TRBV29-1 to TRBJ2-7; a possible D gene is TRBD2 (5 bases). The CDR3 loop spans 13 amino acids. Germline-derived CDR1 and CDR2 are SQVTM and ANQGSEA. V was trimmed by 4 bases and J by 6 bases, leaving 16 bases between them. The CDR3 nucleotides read TGCAGCGTTGTGCTAACCTGGGAGTTCGAGCAGTACTTC. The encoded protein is CSVVLTWEFEQYF.

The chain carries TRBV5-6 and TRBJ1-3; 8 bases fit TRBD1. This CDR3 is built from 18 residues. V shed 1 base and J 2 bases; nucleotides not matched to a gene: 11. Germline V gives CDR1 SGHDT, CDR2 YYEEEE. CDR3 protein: CASSLWAGQALAGNTIYF. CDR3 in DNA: TGTGCCAGCAGCTTGTGGGCGGGACAGGCTCTGGCTGGAAACACCATATATTTT.

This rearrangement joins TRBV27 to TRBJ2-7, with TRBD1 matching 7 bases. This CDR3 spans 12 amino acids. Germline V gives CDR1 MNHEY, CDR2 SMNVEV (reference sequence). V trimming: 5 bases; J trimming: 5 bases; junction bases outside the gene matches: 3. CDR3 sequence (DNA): TGTGCCAGCAGTCGACAGGGCCACGAGCAGTACTTC. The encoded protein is CASSRQGHEQYF.

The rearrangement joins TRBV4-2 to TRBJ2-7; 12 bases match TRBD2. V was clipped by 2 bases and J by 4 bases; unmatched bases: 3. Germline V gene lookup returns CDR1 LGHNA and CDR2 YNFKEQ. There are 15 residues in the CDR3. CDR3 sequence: CASSQTLAGGYEQYF. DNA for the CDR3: TGTGCCAGCAGCCAAACACTAGCGGGAGGTTACGAGCAGTACTTC.

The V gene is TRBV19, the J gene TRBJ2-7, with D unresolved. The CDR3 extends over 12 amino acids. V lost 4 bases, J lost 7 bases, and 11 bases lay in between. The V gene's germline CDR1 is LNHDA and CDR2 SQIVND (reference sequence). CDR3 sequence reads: CASSTGPQEQYF. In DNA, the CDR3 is TGTGCCAGTAGTACCGGTCCACAAGAGCAGTACTTC.

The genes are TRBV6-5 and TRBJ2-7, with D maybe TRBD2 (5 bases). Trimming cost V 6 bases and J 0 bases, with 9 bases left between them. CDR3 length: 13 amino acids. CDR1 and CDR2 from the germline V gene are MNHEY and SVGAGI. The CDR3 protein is CASRHRDSYEQYF. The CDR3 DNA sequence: TGTGCCAGCAGACACCGGGACTCCTACGAGCAGTACTTC.

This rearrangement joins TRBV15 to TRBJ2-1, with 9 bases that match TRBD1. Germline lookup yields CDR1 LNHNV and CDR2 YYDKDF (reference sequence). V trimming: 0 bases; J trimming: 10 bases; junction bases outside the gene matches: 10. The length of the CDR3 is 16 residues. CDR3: CATSRDLGTGLMEQFF. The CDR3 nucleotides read TGTGCCACCAGCAGAGATCTTGGGACAGGGTTGATGGAGCAGTTCTTC.

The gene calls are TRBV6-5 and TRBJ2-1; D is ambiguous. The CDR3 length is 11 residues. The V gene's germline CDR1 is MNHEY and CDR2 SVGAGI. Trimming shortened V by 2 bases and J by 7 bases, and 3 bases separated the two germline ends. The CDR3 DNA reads TGTGCCAGCAGTTACGGTAATGAGCAGTTCTTC. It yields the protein CASSYGNEQFF.

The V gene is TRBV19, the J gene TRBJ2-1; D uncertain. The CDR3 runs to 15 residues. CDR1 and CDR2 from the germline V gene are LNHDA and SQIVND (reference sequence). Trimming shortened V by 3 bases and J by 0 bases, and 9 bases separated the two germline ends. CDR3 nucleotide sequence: TGTGCCAGTAGTATGGGGTTGAGCTCCTACAATGAGCAGTTCTTC. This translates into CASSMGLSSYNEQFF.

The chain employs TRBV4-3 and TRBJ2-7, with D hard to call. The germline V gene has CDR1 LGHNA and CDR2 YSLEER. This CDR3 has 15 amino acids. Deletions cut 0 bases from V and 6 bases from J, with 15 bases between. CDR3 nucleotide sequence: TGCGCCAGCAGCCAAGATGGGGTGGCCGCCTCCGAGCAGTACTTC. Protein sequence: CASSQDGVAASEQYF.

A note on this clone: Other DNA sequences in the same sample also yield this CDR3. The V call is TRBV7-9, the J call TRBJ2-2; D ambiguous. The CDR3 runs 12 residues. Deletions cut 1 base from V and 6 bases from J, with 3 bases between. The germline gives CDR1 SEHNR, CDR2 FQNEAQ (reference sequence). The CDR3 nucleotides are TGTGCCAGCAGCTTAGAGTCCGGGGAGCTGTTTTTT. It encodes CASSLESGELFF.

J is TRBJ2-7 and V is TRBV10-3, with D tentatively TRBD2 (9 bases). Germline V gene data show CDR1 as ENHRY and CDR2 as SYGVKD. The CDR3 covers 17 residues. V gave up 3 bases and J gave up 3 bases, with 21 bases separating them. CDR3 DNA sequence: TGTGCCATCAGTGACCCCACAGGGGGGACTAGCCTCTACGAGCAGTACTTC. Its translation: CAISDPTGGTSLYEQYF.

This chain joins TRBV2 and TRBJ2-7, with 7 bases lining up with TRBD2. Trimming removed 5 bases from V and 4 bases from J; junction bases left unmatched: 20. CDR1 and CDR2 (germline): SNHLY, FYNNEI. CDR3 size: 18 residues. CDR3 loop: CASSQTSTSAGVEYEQYF. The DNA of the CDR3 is TGTGCCAGCAGTCAAACCTCAACTAGCGCGGGAGTTGAATACGAGCAGTACTTC.

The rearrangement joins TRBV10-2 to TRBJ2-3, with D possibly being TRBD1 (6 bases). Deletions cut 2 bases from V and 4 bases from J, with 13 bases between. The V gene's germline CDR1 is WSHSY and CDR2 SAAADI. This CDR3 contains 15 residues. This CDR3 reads CASSEVRGSADTQYF. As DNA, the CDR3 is TGCGCCAGCAGTGAGGTCAGGGGTAGCGCAGATACGCAGTATTTT.

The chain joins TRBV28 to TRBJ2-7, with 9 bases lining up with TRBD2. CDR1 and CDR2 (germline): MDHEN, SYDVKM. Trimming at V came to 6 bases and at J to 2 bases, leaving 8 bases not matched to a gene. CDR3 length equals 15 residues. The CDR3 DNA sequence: TGTGCCAGCAGCGACCCTAGCGGGATTGCCTACGAGCAGTACTTC. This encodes CASSDPSGIAYEQYF. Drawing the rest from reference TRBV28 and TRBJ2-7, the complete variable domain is DVKVTQSSRYLVKRTGEKVFLECVQDMDHENMFWYRQDPGLGLRLIYFSYDVKMKEKGDIPEGYSVSREKKERFSLILESASTNQTSMYLCASSDPSGIAYEQYFGPGTRLTVT.

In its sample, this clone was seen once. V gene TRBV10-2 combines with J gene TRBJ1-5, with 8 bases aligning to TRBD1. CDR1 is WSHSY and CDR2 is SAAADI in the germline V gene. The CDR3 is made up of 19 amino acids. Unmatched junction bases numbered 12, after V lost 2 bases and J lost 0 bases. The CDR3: CASSEPWTGRGYSNQPQHF. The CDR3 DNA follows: TGCGCCAGCAGTGAGCCTTGGACAGGGAGGGGGTATAGCAATCAGCCCCAGCATTTT.

In DNA form, the CDR3 reads TGTGCCAGCAGCCAAGAGAGTCCTAGCGGGAGTTGGGCAGATACGCAGTATTTT. It specifies CASSQESPSGSWADTQYF. The chain employs TRBV4-2 and TRBJ2-3, with TRBD2 matching over 10 bases. The CDR3 runs 18 residues. The V and J ends lost 0 bases and 4 bases, in that order; junction bases with no gene match: 10. CDR1 and CDR2 (germline): LGHNA, YNFKEQ.

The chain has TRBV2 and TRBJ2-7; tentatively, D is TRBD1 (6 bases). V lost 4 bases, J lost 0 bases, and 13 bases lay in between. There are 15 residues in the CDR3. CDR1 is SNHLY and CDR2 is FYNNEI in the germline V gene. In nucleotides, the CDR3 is TGTGCCAGCAGTGTATACCAGGGGTCCTCCTACGAGCAGTACTTC. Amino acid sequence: CASSVYQGSSYEQYF.

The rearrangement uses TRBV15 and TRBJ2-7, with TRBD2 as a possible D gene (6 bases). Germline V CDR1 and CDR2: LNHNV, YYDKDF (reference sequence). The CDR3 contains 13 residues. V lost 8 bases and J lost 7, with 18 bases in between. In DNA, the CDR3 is TGTGCCACCCGGCCCACGGGAGAGGAAGAGCAGTACTTC. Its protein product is CATRPTGEEEQYF.

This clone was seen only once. This CDR3 is CATSSDRGHEQYF. The CDR3 nucleotides are TGTGCCACCAGCAGTGACAGGGGACACGAGCAGTACTTC. The rearrangement links TRBV15 to TRBJ2-7, with 8 bases fitting TRBD1. With 3 bases clipped from V and 5 bases from J, the junction kept 3 bases outside the gene matches. Germline CDR1 and CDR2: LNHNV and YYDKDF (reference sequence). This CDR3 has 13 amino acids. The variable domain in full, with the rest retrieved from reference TRBV15 and TRBJ2-7, is DAMVIQNPRYQVTQFGKPVTLSCSQTLNHNVMYWYQQKSSQAPKLLFHYYDKDFNNEADTPDNFQSRRPNTSFCFLDIRSPGLGDTAMYLCATSSDRGHEQYFGPGTRLTVT.

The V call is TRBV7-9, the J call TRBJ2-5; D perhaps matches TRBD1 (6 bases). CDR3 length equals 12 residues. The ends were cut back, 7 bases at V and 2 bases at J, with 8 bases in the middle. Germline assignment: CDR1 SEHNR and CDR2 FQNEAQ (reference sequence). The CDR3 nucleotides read TGTGCCAGCACCGGACAGCAAGAGACCCAGTACTTC. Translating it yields CASTGQQETQYF.

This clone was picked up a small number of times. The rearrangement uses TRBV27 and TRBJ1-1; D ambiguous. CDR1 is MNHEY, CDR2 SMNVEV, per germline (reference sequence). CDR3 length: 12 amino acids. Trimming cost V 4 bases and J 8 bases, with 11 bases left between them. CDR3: CASSSPYSEAFF. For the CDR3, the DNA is TGTGCCAGCAGTTCCCCGTACTCAGAAGCTTTCTTT.

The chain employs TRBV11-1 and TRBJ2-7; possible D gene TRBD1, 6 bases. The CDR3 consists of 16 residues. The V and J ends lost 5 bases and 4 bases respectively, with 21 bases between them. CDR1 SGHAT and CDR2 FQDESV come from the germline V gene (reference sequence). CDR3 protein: CASSHPGWQGNYEQYF. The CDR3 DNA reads TGTGCCAGCAGCCACCCCGGGTGGCAGGGGAATTACGAGCAGTACTTC.

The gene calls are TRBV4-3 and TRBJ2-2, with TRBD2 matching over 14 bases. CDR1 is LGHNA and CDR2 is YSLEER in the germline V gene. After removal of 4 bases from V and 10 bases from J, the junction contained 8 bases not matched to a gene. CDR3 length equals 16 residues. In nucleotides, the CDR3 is TGCGCCAGCAGCCCATGGACTAGCGGGAGGTCCCCGGAGCTGTTTTTT. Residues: CASSPWTSGRSPELFF.

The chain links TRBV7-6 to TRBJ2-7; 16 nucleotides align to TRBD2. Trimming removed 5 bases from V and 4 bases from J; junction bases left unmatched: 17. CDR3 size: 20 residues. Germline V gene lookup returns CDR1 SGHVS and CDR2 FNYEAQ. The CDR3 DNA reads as TGTGCCAGCAGCCCGAGGGCAGGCCCGGGACTAGCGGGAGGGCCATACGAGCAGTACTTC. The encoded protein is CASSPRAGPGLAGGPYEQYF.